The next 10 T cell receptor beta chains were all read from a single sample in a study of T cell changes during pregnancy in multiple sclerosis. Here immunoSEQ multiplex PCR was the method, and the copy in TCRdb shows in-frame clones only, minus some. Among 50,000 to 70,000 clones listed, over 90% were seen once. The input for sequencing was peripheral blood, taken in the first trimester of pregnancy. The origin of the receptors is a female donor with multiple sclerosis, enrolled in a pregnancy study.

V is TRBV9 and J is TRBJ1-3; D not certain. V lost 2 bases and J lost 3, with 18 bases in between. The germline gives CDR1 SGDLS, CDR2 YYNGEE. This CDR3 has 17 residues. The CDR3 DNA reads TGTGCCAGCAGCGTCACGCAGTCGACACTGGGTGGAAACACCATATATTTT. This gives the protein CASSVTQSTLGGNTIYF.

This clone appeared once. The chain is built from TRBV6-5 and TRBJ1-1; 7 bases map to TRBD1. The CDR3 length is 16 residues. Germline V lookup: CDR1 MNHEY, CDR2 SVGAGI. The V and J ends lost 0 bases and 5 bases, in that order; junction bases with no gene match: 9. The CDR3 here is CASSYSLQTGETEAFF. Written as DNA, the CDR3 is TGTGCCAGCAGTTACTCCCTCCAAACAGGGGAAACTGAAGCTTTCTTT.

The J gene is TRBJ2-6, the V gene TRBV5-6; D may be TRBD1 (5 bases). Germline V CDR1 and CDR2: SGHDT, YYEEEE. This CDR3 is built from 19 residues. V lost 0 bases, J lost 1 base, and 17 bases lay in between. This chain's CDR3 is CASSLVGLGAPSGANVLTF. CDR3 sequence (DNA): TGTGCCAGCAGCTTGGTCGGGCTAGGGGCCCCATCTGGGGCCAACGTCCTGACTTTC.

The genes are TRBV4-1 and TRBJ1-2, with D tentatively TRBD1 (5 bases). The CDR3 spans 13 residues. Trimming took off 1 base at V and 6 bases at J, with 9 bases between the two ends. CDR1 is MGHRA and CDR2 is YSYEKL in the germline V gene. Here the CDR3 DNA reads TGCGCCAGCAGCCAAGGAGGAGGGGATGGCTACACCTTC. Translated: CASSQGGGDGYTF.

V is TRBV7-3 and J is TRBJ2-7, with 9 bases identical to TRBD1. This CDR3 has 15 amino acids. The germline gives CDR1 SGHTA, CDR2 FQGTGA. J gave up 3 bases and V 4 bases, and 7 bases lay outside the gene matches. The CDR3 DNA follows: TGTGCCAGCAGCTGGGGGCCGGGACAGGGCTACGAGCAGTACTTC. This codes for CASSWGPGQGYEQYF.

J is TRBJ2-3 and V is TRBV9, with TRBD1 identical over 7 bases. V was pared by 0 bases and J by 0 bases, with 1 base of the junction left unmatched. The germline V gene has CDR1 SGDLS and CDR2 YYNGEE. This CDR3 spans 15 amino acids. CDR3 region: CASSVEQGSTDTQYF. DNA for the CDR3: TGTGCCAGCAGCGTAGAACAGGGGAGCACAGATACGCAGTATTTT.

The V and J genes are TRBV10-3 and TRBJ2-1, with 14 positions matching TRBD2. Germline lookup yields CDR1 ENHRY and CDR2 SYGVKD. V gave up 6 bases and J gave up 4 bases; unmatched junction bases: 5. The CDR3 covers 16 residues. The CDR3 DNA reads TGTGCCATCAGCCCTAGGACTAGCGGGGGGTACAATGAGCAGTTCTTC. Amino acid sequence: CAISPRTSGGYNEQFF.

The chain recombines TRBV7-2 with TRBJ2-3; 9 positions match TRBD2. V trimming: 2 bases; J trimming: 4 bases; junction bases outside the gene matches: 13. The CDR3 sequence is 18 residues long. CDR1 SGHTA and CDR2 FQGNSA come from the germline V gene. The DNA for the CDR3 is TGTGCCAGCAGCTTAAGAGGAGCGGGCGGGGGGGGGCCAGATACGCAGTATTTT. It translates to CASSLRGAGGGGPDTQYF.

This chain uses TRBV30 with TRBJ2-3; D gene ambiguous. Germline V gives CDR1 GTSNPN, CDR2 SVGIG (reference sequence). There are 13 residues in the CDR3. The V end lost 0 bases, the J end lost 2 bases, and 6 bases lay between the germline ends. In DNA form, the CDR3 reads TGTGCCTGGAGTGTAATTCACACAGATACGCAGTATTTT. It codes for CAWSVIHTDTQYF.

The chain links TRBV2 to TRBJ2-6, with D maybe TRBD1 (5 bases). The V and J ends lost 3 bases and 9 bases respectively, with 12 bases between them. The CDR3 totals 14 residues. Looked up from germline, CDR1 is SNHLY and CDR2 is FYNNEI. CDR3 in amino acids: CASSESRRGNVLTF. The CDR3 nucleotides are TGTGCCAGCAGTGAGAGTCGAAGGGGCAACGTCCTGACTTTC.